Listed below are T cell receptor beta chains from one sample, sequenced in a study of blood T cells in healthy people across ages. TCRdb processed the 5' RACE reads anew with MiXCR; each CDR3 protein has one entry. The sample has fewer than 1,000,000 distinct CDR3 sequences, approximately 48% seen once. The sequencing sample was made of blood. These receptors came from a man aged 55 to 70 in good health. Each CDR3 is given with its conserved first and last residue. D genes are given only for firm matches. Size values are once, few and many counts, or a class for expanded clones, and some rows have none.

cdr3_aa cdr3_nt clone_size v_call d_call j_call
CASSKGGAGANVLTF TGTGCCAGCAGCAAAGGGGGCGCTGGGGCCAACGTCCTGACTTTC . TRBV21-1 . TRBJ2-6
CSARDRAGTREQYF TGCAGTGCTAGAGATAGGGCGGGGACGCGAGAGCAGTACTTC few TRBV20-1 . TRBJ2-7
CAWSTTARNQPQHF TGTGCCTGGAGTACTACAGCTCGCAATCAGCCCCAGCATTTT . TRBV30 . TRBJ1-5
CSVEGWAGSRYGYTF TGCAGCGTAGAAGGGTGGGCAGGGTCACGGTATGGCTACACCTTC . TRBV29-1 . TRBJ1-2
CASSSAGGLGETQYF TGTGCCAGCAGCTCCGCAGGGGGGCTAGGAGAGACCCAGTACTTC . TRBV11-2 . TRBJ2-5
CASSLGETSGYEQYF TGTGCCAGCAGCTTAGGAGAGACTAGCGGTTACGAGCAGTACTTC . TRBV11-2 TRBD2 TRBJ2-7
CASSSAGRTNEKLFF TGTGCCAGCAGCTCGGCAGGGAGGACAAATGAAAAACTGTTTTTT few TRBV7-2 . TRBJ1-4
CASSIGPGTSGKGTQYF TGCGCCAGCAGCATTGGACCTGGGACTAGCGGGAAAGGGACCCAGTACTTC few TRBV5-1 TRBD2 TRBJ2-5
CASSPGREQFF TGTGCCAGCTCACCGGGACGAGAGCAGTTCTTC . TRBV18 . TRBJ2-1
CASKTTGTYEQYF TGTGCCAGCAAGACGACAGGCACCTACGAGCAGTACTTC few TRBV7-2 . TRBJ2-7
CASSLVATSDEQYF TGTGCCAGCAGCTTAGTAGCGACATCAGACGAGCAGTACTTC many TRBV7-9 . TRBJ2-7
CASSVRTGVGSPLHF TGTGCCAGCAGCGTCCGGACAGGGGTAGGTTCACCCCTCCACTTT few TRBV9 TRBD1 TRBJ1-6
CASRTPSGSEQYF TGTGCCAGCAGAACCCCCTCAGGGTCCGAGCAGTACTTC few TRBV11-3 . TRBJ2-7
CASPRANYQETQFF TGTGCCAGCCCCAGGGCGAACTACCAAGAGACCCAGTTCTTC . TRBV6-2/TRBV6-3 . TRBJ2-1
CASSLSGVTDTQYF TGTGCCAGCAGTTTAAGCGGGGTCACAGATACGCAGTATTTT few TRBV12-3/TRBV12-4 TRBD2 TRBJ2-3
CTSSENLGSYEQYF TGTACCAGCAGTGAAAACTTAGGGTCCTACGAGCAGTACTTC . TRBV2 . TRBJ2-7
CAAQKRDWEEAFF TGTGCCGCACAAAAGAGGGACTGGGAGGAAGCTTTCTTT many TRBV6-1 . TRBJ1-1
CASSQRGDQPQHF TGTGCCAGCAGTCAACGCGGGGATCAGCCCCAGCATTTT . TRBV7-2 . TRBJ1-5
CSAPGPPSSYNEQFF TGCAGTGCTCCGGGCCCTCCTAGCTCCTACAATGAGCAGTTCTTC many TRBV20-1 . TRBJ2-1
CSGKQGIISLHF TGCAGTGGAAAACAGGGCATTATATCCCTCCACTTT . TRBV20-1 . TRBJ1-6
CASSLGLMGSYEQYF TGTGCCAGCAGCCTGGGACTAATGGGATCCTACGAGCAGTACTTC . TRBV7-2 TRBD2 TRBJ2-7
CSVGPDATNEKLFF TGCAGCGTCGGACCGGACGCCACGAATGAAAAACTGTTTTTT . TRBV29-1 . TRBJ1-4
CASSQDPSGFDNEQFF TGCGCCAGCAGCCAAGACCCATCGGGGTTCGACAATGAGCAGTTCTTC few TRBV4-1 . TRBJ2-1
CASSPRKGDIANTEAFF TGTGCCAGCAGCCCCCGAAAAGGGGATATTGCGAACACTGAAGCTTTCTTT few TRBV6-6 . TRBJ1-1
CASMKRGIDYGYTF TGTGCCAGCATGAAGAGGGGAATCGACTATGGCTACACCTTC . TRBV6-1 . TRBJ1-2
CAISVSGNGYTF TGTGCCATCAGTGTCTCAGGGAATGGCTACACCTTC . TRBV10-3 . TRBJ1-2
CASSLGQGPYYGYTF TGTGCCAGCAGTTTGGGACAGGGGCCTTACTATGGCTACACCTTC . TRBV28 TRBD1 TRBJ1-2
CASSHGTGPLHF TGTGCCAGCAGCCACGGGACAGGCCCCCTCCACTTT . TRBV12-3/TRBV12-4 TRBD1 TRBJ1-6
CASSFTRVGTEAFF TGCGCCAGCAGCTTTACCAGGGTCGGCACTGAAGCTTTCTTT . TRBV5-1 . TRBJ1-1
CASNQDTTDTQYF TGCGCCAGCAACCAGGATACCACAGATACGCAGTATTTT few TRBV5-1 . TRBJ2-3
CASSLVPGSVTEAFF TGTGCCAGCAGTTTAGTCCCGGGGTCGGTCACTGAAGCTTTCTTT . TRBV12-3/TRBV12-4 . TRBJ1-1
CASSEAWPPPGGYTF TGTGCCAGCAGTGAAGCGTGGCCTCCCCCAGGGGGCTACACCTTC many TRBV6-1 . TRBJ1-2
CASSLRGDRVDEQYF TGTGCCAGCAGCCTCAGAGGGGACAGGGTGGACGAGCAGTACTTC . TRBV3-1 TRBD1 TRBJ2-7
CGTGIFYGYTF TGTGGCACAGGGATCTTTTATGGCTACACCTTC . TRBV6-5 . TRBJ1-2
CASRAGQENSPLHF TGTGCCAGCAGGGCGGGACAGGAAAATTCACCCCTCCACTTT once TRBV6-2/TRBV6-3 TRBD1 TRBJ1-6
CSVAGRENTEAFF TGCAGCGTTGCCGGCAGGGAGAACACTGAAGCTTTCTTT . TRBV29-1 . TRBJ1-1
CASSPLAGRGTDTQYF TGTGCCAGCAGTCCCCTGGCAGGGAGGGGCACAGATACGCAGTATTTT . TRBV6-6 TRBD2 TRBJ2-3
CSAGTSGRDNEQFF TGCAGTGCTGGGACTAGCGGAAGGGACAATGAGCAGTTCTTC few TRBV20-1 TRBD2 TRBJ2-1
CSAPREVNVGSPLHF TGCAGTGCCCCTAGGGAGGTGAATGTCGGGTCACCCCTCCACTTT . TRBV20-1 . TRBJ1-6
CASSAKTSGDQETQYF TGCGCCAGCAGCGCGAAGACTAGCGGGGATCAAGAGACCCAGTACTTC few TRBV5-1 TRBD2 TRBJ2-5
CASQTNPGLDEQFF TGTGCCAGCCAGACTAACCCGGGGCTTGATGAGCAGTTCTTC . TRBV25-1 . TRBJ2-1
CASVGTADNEQFF TGTGCCAGTGTCGGGACTGCCGACAATGAGCAGTTCTTC . TRBV2 . TRBJ2-1
CASSLGGSTGEQYF TGTGCCAGCAGTTTAGGGGGGTCTACAGGCGAGCAGTACTTC many TRBV27 . TRBJ2-7
CSARDAGGPGEQYF TGCAGTGCTAGAGATGCGGGGGGGCCTGGAGAGCAGTACTTC few TRBV20-1 TRBD2 TRBJ2-7
CASRRTASDIQYF TGTGCCAGCAGAAGGACAGCTTCGGACATTCAGTACTTC . TRBV2 . TRBJ2-4
CASSLVGARYQPQHF TGTGCCAGCAGCTTAGTGGGGGCGCGGTATCAGCCCCAGCATTTT few TRBV7-2 . TRBJ1-5
CASSPPSRENSPLHF TGTGCCAGCTCACCACCGTCTAGGGAGAATTCACCCCTCCACTTT few TRBV18 . TRBJ1-6
CASSAEGRGSTETQYF TGTGCCAGCAGCGCAGAAGGCAGGGGGTCCACGGAAACCCAGTACTTC . TRBV9 TRBD1 TRBJ2-5
CASSPSQAREQYF TGTGCCAGCAGCCCCTCTCAGGCTAGGGAGCAGTACTTC . TRBV3-1 . TRBJ2-5